A single sample gave rise to the 12 T cell receptor beta chains below, sequenced in a study of cytomegalovirus exposure and HLA in healthy donors. Measured with immunoSEQ multiplex PCR; TCRdb has only the in-frame clones, and not every one. Among 300,000 to 400,000 clones listed, 80% to 90% were seen once. Sequences were obtained from PBMCs. The receptors shown here come from a woman younger than 35 in good health and CMV-seronegative.

This clone is judged medium-sized. The chain has TRBV10-1 and TRBJ1-5; unclear D gene. CDR1 WNHNN and CDR2 SYGVQD come from the germline V gene (reference sequence). The CDR3 has 15 residues. Trimming removed 0 bases at V and 3 bases at J, with 9 bases between. The CDR3 region is CASSESGGSNQPQHF. The CDR3 DNA reads TGCGCCAGCAGTGAGTCGGGAGGGTCCAATCAGCCCCAGCATTTT.

About this clone: This same CDR3 is encoded by further DNA sequences in the sample. This rearrangement joins TRBV5-1 to TRBJ1-1; D not resolved. V was trimmed by 1 base and J by 0 bases, leaving 7 bases between them. The germline gives CDR1 SGHRS, CDR2 YFSETQ. This CDR3 is built from 14 residues. CDR3 sequence: CASSLLRMNTEAFF. The DNA for the CDR3 is TGCGCCAGCAGCTTGTTGCGGATGAACACTGAAGCTTTCTTT.

The J gene is TRBJ2-1, the V gene TRBV4-1, with TRBD2 matching 9 bases. Germline V gene data show CDR1 as MGHRA and CDR2 as YSYEKL. There are 15 residues in the CDR3. The J segment lost 6 bases and the V segment lost 1 base, leaving 4 bases of the junction unmatched. This chain's CDR3 is CASSQAGLAPNEQFF. DNA for the CDR3: TGCGCCAGCAGCCAAGCGGGACTAGCCCCCAATGAGCAGTTCTTC.

V is TRBV19 and J is TRBJ2-2, with a tentative D call TRBD2 (5 bases). Germline CDR1 and CDR2: LNHDA and SQIVND (reference sequence). There are 14 residues in the CDR3. Trimming cost V 6 bases and J 6 bases, with 14 bases left between them. CDR3 DNA: TGTGCCAGTAGGATCGGGGAGCTCGCCGGGGAGCTGTTTTTT. Translation: CASRIGELAGELFF.

DNA for the CDR3: TGTGCCAGCAGCCCACACACGTATTGGAGCAGCAACACCATATATTTT. This encodes CASSPHTYWSSNTIYF. The chain uses TRBV28 and TRBJ1-3; unclear D gene. The ends were cut back, 6 bases at V and 7 bases at J, with 22 bases in the middle. The CDR3 loop spans 16 amino acids. The V gene's germline CDR1 is MDHEN and CDR2 SYDVKM.

The sample holds one count of this clone. The V gene is TRBV5-6, the J gene TRBJ2-7; 8 bases fit TRBD1. CDR3 size: 14 residues. V was pared by 5 bases and J by 2 bases, with 6 bases of the junction left unmatched. Per the germline V gene, CDR1 is SGHDT and CDR2 is YYEEEE. CDR3 in DNA: TGTGCCAGCAGAGAAACAGGGGGAACCTACGAGCAGTACTTC. It yields the protein CASRETGGTYEQYF.

The CDR3 sequence is CASSSRDTHSYNEQFF. CDR3 nucleotide sequence: TGTGCCAGCAGTTCTAGGGACACCCACTCCTACAATGAGCAGTTCTTC. This chain joins TRBV27 and TRBJ2-1; tentative D call: TRBD1 (6 bases). This CDR3 comprises 16 residues. The germline V gene has CDR1 MNHEY and CDR2 SMNVEV (reference sequence). Deletions cut 4 bases from V and 0 bases from J, with 13 bases between.

This chain connects TRBV28 to TRBJ2-1, with 7 bases fitting TRBD1. Germline V gene data show CDR1 as MDHEN and CDR2 as SYDVKM. V lost 5 bases and J lost 6; bases outside the gene matches: 7. The CDR3 spans 14 residues. The CDR3 bases are TGTGCCAGCAGTCCTAGACAGGGACGCAATGAGCAGTTCTTC. Translating gives CASSPRQGRNEQFF.

The chain has TRBV7-8 and TRBJ2-7; D gene ambiguous. This CDR3 contains 14 residues. The germline V and J ends were trimmed by 1 base and 4 bases, with 11 bases remaining between them. Germline-derived CDR1 and CDR2 are SGHVS and FQNEAQ. The CDR3: CASSLESLAYEQYF. The CDR3 DNA reads as TGTGCCAGCAGCTTAGAATCTCTGGCTTACGAGCAGTACTTC.

This clone was detected a few times. The chain combines TRBV25-1 with TRBJ2-7; perhaps TRBD2 as D (6 bases). Germline loops: CDR1 MGHDK, CDR2 SYGVNS. V lost 6 bases and J 2 bases, leaving 17 bases between the germline ends. CDR3 length: 15 residues. The DNA of the CDR3 is TGTGCCAGCAGCTCCGTAGCGGCTAAAACCTACGAGCAGTACTTC. Encoded protein: CASSSVAAKTYEQYF.

The sample holds one count of this clone. The chain is built from TRBV30 and TRBJ2-1, with TRBD2 matching over 13 bases. Per germline, CDR1 GTSNPN and CDR2 SVGIG (reference sequence). V lost 2 bases to trimming and J lost 0 bases; unmatched junction nucleotides: 13. The CDR3 is made up of 20 amino acids. This chain's CDR3 is CAWSFIWTSGSASSYNEQFF. CDR3 bases: TGTGCCTGGAGTTTTATTTGGACTAGCGGGAGTGCGAGCTCCTACAATGAGCAGTTCTTC.

The rearrangement joins TRBV11-2 to TRBJ1-2; 8 positions agree with TRBD1. The CDR3 length is 14 residues. CDR1 SGHAT and CDR2 FQNNGV come from the germline V gene. With V trimmed by 5 bases and J by 5 bases, 7 bases remained unmatched. CDR3 in DNA: TGTGCCAGCAGCGCGGGACAGGTGGGGTATGGCTACACCTTC. Amino acids: CASSAGQVGYGYTF.